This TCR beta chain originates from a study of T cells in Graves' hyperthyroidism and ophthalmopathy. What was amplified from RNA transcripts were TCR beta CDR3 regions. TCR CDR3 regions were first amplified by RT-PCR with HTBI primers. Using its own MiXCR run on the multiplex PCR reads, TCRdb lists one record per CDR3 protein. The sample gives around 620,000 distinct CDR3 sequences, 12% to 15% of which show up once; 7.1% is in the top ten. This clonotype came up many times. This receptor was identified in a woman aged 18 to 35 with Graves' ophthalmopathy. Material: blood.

The CDR3 is CASSRRLGLAGGPNEQFF. DNA for the CDR3: TGTGCCAGCAGCCGTCGACTAGGACTAGCGGGAGGCCCCAATGAGCAGTTCTTC. The chain has TRBV3-1 and TRBJ2-1; TRBD2 matches 14 bases. Germline lookup yields CDR1 LGHDT and CDR2 YNNKEL (reference sequence). CDR3 length: 18 residues. V was pared by 4 bases and J by 6 bases, with 11 bases of the junction left unmatched.